This TCR beta chain was sequenced in a study of identical twins. Study results and limitations: Twin pairs' shared out-of-frame alpha sequences were enriched in low generation probability. The analysis was cross-sectional rather than longitudinal within donors. Insertions ran lower in abundant cord blood beta clonotypes, though not in memory repertoires.

This clonotype was counted ten times or more. The antigen is unknown. Template switching created a universal primer site, and the cDNA included unique molecular identifiers. TCRdb itself ran the 5' RACE reads through MiXCR, one entry per CDR3 protein. Of roughly 250,000 distinct CDR3 sequences listed, over 11% are singletons. Sequenced material: memory (CD45RO+) T cells sorted from blood. The clonotype comes from a woman aged 18 to 35 in good health.

CDR3 nucleotides: TGTGCCAGCAGTTGGAAGGGAGGGGAGCAGTACTTC. This translates into CASSWKGGEQYF. The chain links TRBV12-3 or TRBV12-4 to TRBJ2-7, with 7 bases that match TRBD2. This CDR3 has 12 residues. Unmatched junction bases numbered 4, after V lost 4 bases and J lost 7 bases.